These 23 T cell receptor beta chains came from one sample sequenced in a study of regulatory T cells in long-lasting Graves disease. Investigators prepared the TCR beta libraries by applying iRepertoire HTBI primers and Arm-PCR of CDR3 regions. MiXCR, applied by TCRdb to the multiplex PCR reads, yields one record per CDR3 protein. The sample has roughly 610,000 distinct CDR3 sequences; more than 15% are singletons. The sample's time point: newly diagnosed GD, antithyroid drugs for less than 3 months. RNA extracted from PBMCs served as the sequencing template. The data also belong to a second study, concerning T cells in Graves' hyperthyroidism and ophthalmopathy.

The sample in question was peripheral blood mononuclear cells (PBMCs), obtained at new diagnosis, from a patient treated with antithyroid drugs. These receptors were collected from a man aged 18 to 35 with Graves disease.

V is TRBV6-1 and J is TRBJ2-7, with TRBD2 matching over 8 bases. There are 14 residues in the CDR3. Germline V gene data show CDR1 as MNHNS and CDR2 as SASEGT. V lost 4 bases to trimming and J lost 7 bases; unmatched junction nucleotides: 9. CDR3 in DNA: TGTGCCAGCAGTGTCAGCGGGAGTAGTAAAGAGCAGTACTTC. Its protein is CASSVSGSSKEQYF.

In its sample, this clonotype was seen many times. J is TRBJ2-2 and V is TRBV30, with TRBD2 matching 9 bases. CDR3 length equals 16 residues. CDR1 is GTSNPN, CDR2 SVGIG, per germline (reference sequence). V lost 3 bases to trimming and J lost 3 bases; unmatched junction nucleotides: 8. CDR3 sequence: CAWSLYLAGYTGELFF. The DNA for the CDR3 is TGTGCCTGGAGCCTCTATCTAGCGGGATACACCGGGGAGCTGTTTTTT.

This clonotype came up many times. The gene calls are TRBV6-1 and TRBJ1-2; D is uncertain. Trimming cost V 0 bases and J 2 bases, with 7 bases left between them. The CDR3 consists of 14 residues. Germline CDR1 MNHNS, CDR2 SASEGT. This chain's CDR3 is CASSEAGSNYGYTF. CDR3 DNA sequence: TGTGCCAGCAGTGAAGCGGGCAGCAACTATGGCTACACCTTC.

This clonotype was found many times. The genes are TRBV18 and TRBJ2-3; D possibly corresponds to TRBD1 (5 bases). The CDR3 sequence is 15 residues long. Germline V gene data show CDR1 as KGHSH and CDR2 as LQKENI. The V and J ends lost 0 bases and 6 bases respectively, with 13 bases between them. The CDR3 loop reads CASSPPIQGRDTQYF. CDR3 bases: TGTGCCAGCTCACCACCGATCCAGGGTCGGGATACGCAGTATTTT.

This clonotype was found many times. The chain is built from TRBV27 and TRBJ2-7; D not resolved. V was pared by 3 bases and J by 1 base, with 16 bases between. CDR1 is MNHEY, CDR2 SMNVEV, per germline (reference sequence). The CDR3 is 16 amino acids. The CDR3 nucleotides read TGTGCCAGCAGTTTGGGCGGAGCCTCATGGTCCTACGAGCAGTACTTC. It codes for CASSLGGASWSYEQYF.

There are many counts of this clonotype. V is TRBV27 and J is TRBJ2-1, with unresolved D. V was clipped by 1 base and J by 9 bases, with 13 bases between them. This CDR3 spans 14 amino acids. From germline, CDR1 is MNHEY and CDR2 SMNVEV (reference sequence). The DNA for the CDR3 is TGTGCCAGCAGTTTATTGGATAGCTTGCCTGAGCAGTTCTTC. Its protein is CASSLLDSLPEQFF.

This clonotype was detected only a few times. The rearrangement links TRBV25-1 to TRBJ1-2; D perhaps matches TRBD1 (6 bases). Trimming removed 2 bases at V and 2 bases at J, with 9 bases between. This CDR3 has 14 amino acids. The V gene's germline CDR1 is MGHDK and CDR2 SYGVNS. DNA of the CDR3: TGTGCCAGCAGTGAAAGCGGGGGCAACTATGGCTACACCTTC. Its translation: CASSESGGNYGYTF.

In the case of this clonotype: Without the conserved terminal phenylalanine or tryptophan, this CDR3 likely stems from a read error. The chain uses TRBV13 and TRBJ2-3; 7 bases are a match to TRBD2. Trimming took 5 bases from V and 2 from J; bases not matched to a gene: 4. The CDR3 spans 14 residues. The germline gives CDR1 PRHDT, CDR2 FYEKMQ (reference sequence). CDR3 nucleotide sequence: TGTGCCAGCAGCCAGGGACTATACACAGATACGCAGTATCTT. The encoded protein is CASSQGLYTDTQYL.

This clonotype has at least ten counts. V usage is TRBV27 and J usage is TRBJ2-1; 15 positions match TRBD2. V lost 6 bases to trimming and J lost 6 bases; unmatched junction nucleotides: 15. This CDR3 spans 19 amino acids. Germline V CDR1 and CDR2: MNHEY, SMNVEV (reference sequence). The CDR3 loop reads CASSRHGLAGGPSINEQFF. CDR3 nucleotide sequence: TGTGCCAGCAGCAGACACGGACTAGCGGGAGGGCCCTCCATCAATGAGCAGTTCTTC.

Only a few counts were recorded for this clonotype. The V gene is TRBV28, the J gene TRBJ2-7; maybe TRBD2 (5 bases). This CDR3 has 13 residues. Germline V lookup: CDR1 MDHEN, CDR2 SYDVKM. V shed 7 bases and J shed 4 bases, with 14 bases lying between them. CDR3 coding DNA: TGTGCCAGCACTCATAGCGAGAGTTACGAGCAGTACTTC. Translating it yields CASTHSESYEQYF.

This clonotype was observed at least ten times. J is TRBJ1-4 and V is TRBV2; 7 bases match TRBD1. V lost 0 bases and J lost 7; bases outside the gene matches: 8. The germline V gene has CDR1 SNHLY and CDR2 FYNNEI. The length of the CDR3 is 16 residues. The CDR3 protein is CASSEADRDGSEKLFF. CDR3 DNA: TGTGCCAGCAGTGAAGCTGACAGGGATGGCAGTGAAAAACTGTTTTTT.

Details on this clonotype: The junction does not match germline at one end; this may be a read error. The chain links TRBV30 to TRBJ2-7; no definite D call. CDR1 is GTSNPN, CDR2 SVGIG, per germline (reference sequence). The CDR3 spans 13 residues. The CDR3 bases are TGTGCCTGGAGTTCAGTCGGTGGCTACGGGCAGTACTTC. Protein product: CAWSSVGGYGQYF.

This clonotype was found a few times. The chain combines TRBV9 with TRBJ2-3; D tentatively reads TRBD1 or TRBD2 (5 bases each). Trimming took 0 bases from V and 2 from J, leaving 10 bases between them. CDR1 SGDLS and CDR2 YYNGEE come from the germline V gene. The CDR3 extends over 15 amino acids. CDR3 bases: TGTGCCAGCAGCGTAGCAGGGACCGTCACAGATACGCAGTATTTT. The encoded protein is CASSVAGTVTDTQYF.

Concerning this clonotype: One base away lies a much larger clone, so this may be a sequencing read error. This chain's CDR3 is CASSRLAGDRPF. DNA of the CDR3: TGTGCCAGCAGCCGACTAGCGGGAGATAGGCCCTTC. The chain combines TRBV2 with TRBJ2-5, with 12 nucleotides matching TRBD2. The CDR3 has 12 amino acids. Looked up from germline, CDR1 is SNHLY and CDR2 is FYNNEI.

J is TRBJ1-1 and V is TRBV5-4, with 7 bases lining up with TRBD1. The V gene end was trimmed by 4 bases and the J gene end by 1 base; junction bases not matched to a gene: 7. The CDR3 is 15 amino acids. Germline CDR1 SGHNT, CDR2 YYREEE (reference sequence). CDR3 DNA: TGTGCCAGCAGCGCCGGGACAGCCCAGAACACTGAAGCTTTCTTT. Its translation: CASSAGTAQNTEAFF.

The CDR3 nucleotides are TGTGCCAGCAGCAATACAGGGGGCACCGGGGAGCTGTTTTTT. Its protein is CASSNTGGTGELFF. This chain connects TRBV11-2 to TRBJ2-2; 8 positions match TRBD1. CDR3 size: 14 residues. The J segment lost 4 bases and the V segment lost 5 bases, leaving 3 bases of the junction unmatched. Germline CDR1 is SGHAT and CDR2 is FQNNGV.

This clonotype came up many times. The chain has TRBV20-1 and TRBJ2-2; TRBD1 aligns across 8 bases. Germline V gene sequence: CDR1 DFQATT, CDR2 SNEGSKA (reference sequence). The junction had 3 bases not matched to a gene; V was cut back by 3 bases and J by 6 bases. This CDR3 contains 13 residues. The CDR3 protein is CSARGQVAGELFF. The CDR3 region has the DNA TGCAGTGCTAGGGGACAGGTGGCCGGGGAGCTGTTTTTT.

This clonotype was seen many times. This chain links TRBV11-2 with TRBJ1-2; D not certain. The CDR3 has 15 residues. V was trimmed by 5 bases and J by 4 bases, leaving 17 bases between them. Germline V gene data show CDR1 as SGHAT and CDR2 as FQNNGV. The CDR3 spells CASSQKLHSGYGYTF. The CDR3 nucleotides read TGTGCCAGCAGCCAGAAGCTGCATTCGGGCTATGGCTACACCTTC.

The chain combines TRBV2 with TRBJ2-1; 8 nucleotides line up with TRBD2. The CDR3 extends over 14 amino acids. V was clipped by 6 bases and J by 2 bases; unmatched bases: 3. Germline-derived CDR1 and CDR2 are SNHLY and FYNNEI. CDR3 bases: TGTGCCAGCAGAGGCGGGAGGCCCTACAATGAGCAGTTCTTC. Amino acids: CASRGGRPYNEQFF.

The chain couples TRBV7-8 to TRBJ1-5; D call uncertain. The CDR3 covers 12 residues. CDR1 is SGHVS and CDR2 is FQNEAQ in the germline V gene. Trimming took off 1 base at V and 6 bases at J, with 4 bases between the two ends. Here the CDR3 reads CASSLESQPQHF. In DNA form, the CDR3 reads TGTGCCAGCAGCTTAGAGAGTCAGCCCCAGCATTTT.

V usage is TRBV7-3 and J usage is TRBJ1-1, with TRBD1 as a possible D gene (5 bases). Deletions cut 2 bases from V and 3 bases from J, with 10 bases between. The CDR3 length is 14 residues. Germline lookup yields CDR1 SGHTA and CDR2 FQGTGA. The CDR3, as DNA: TGTGCCAGCAGCTTAGCGGGGCTCGACACTGAAGCTTTCTTT. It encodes CASSLAGLDTEAFF.

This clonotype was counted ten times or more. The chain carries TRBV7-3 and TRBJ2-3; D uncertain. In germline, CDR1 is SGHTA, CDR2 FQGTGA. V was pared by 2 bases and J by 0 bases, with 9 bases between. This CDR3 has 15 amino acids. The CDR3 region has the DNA TGTGCCAGCAGCTTAGACGGCACTAGCACAGATACGCAGTATTTT. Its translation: CASSLDGTSTDTQYF.

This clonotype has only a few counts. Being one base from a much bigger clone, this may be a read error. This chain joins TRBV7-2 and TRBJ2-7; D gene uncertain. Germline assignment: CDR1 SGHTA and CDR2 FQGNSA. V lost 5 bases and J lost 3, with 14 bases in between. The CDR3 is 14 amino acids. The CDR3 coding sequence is TGTGCCAGCAGCAGACGGCTGGGTGGCTACGAGCAGTACTTC. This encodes CASSRRLGGYEQYF. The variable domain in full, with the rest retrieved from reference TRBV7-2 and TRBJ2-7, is GAGVSQSPSNKVTEKGKDVELRCDPISGHTALYWYRQSLGQGLEFLIYFQGNSAPDKSGLPSDRFSAERTGGSVSTLTIQRTQQEDSAVYLCASSRRLGGYEQYFGPGTRLTVT.